One sample yielded the 15 T cell receptor beta chains listed below, sequenced in a study of blood T cells in healthy people across ages. Then a second PCR, running about 6 to 12 cycles, was carried out with a sample-barcoded 5' primer and a J-beta primer mix. TCRdb passed the 5' RACE reads through MiXCR, listing each CDR3 protein once. The sample has under 850,000 distinct CDR3 sequences, under 40% seen once. Sequenced input: blood. The receptors were sampled from a man younger than 30 in good health.

This clonotype has only a few counts. V gene TRBV20-1 combines with J gene TRBJ1-5; 9 nucleotides line up with TRBD1. The CDR3 loop spans 12 amino acids. The germline V gene encodes CDR1 DFQATT and CDR2 SNEGSKA (reference sequence). V was clipped by 3 bases and J by 7 bases; unmatched bases: 1. DNA of the CDR3: TGCAGTGCTAGTACAGGGGGCCAGCCCCAGCATTTT. Translation: CSASTGGQPQHF.

This clonotype was detected ten times or more. The V gene is TRBV11-2, the J gene TRBJ2-7; 8 bases match TRBD1. Germline assignment: CDR1 SGHAT and CDR2 FQNNGV. The CDR3 covers 15 residues. The V segment lost 2 bases and the J segment 4 bases; nucleotides outside the gene matches: 7. DNA for the CDR3: TGTGCCAGCAGCTTATCAGGACAGGGTATATACGAGCAGTACTTC. Translation: CASSLSGQGIYEQYF.

This clonotype was found a few times. The rearrangement links TRBV6-1 to TRBJ1-6; 9 nucleotides agree with TRBD1. With V trimmed by 10 bases and J by 2 bases, 15 bases remained unmatched. The CDR3 length is 18 residues. Germline V lookup: CDR1 MNHNS, CDR2 SASEGT. The chain's CDR3 is CATHLQGARAAYNSPLHF. CDR3 sequence (DNA): TGTGCCACCCACTTACAGGGGGCGAGGGCTGCCTATAATTCACCCCTCCACTTT.

The chain carries TRBV5-1 and TRBJ1-2; D call uncertain. The CDR3 covers 13 residues. V was pared by 0 bases and J by 5 bases, with 8 bases between. Germline loops: CDR1 SGHRS, CDR2 YFSETQ. The CDR3 is CASSLVSEYGYTF. In DNA form, the CDR3 reads TGCGCCAGCAGCTTGGTGTCAGAATATGGCTACACCTTC.

This clonotype was counted ten times or more. The chain is built from TRBV29-1 and TRBJ1-5; D may be TRBD1 (5 bases). This CDR3 comprises 13 residues. Germline V lookup: CDR1 SQVTM, CDR2 ANQGSEA. V dropped 5 bases and J dropped 3 bases, with 11 bases sitting between them. The chain's CDR3 is CSVRGGNNQPQHF. The CDR3 nucleotides are TGCAGCGTTAGGGGTGGTAACAATCAGCCCCAGCATTTT.

The chain couples TRBV5-1 to TRBJ2-3, with D perhaps TRBD1 (6 bases). Trimming pared 4 bases from V and 6 bases from J, leaving 12 bases between. Germline lookup yields CDR1 SGHRS and CDR2 YFSETQ. CDR3 length: 13 residues. CDR3 protein: CASSATGSDTQYF. The CDR3 nucleotides read TGCGCCAGCAGCGCTACAGGGTCCGATACGCAGTATTTT.

This clonotype was picked up a small number of times. V usage is TRBV6-6 and J usage is TRBJ2-7, with unresolved D. There are 13 residues in the CDR3. Germline assignment: CDR1 MNHNY and CDR2 SVGAGI (reference sequence). The V end lost 5 bases, the J end lost 7 bases, and 15 bases lay between the germline ends. Here the CDR3 DNA reads TGTGCCAGCAGTGTAAACAGTCCCGAAGAGCAGTACTTC. Its protein is CASSVNSPEEQYF.

This clonotype was detected a few times. The chain recombines TRBV12-3 or TRBV12-4 with TRBJ2-3; 9 bases fit TRBD1. The CDR3 sequence is 16 residues long. Trimming removed 1 base from V and 1 base from J; junction bases left unmatched: 3. CDR3 sequence (DNA): TGTGCCAGCAGTTTAGGTAGGACAGGGGGCACAGATACGCAGTATTTT. Translation gives CASSLGRTGGTDTQYF.

This rearrangement joins TRBV5-1 to TRBJ2-1, with TRBD2 identical over 9 bases. V gave up 0 bases and J gave up 4 bases; unmatched junction bases: 5. The V gene's germline CDR1 is SGHRS and CDR2 YFSETQ. The CDR3 runs 16 residues. CDR3: CASSLGLAGKYNEQFF. The CDR3, as DNA: TGCGCCAGCAGCTTGGGCCTAGCGGGAAAATACAATGAGCAGTTCTTC.

This clonotype showed up just a few times. The rearrangement uses TRBV14 and TRBJ2-3, with 13 nucleotides matching TRBD2. Trimming removed 1 base from V and 0 bases from J; junction bases left unmatched: 4. CDR1 SGHDN and CDR2 FVKESK come from the germline V gene. The CDR3 length is 18 residues. CDR3 protein: CASSQGLAGGPSTDTQYF. CDR3 nucleotides: TGTGCCAGCAGCCAAGGACTAGCGGGGGGTCCGAGCACAGATACGCAGTATTTT.

The chain combines TRBV20-1 with TRBJ1-4; D is unclear. V gave up 2 bases and J gave up 7 bases, with 20 bases separating them. CDR1 is DFQATT, CDR2 SNEGSKA, per germline (reference sequence). CDR3 length equals 16 residues. CDR3 nucleotide sequence: TGCAGTGCTAGACCCGGGATTTCACTTTGGGGTGAAAAACTGTTTTTT. It translates to CSARPGISLWGEKLFF.

This chain joins TRBV5-1 and TRBJ2-1, with unresolved D. The better agreement between TRBJ2-7 and the DNA end casts doubt on the J call. CDR1 is SGHRS and CDR2 is YFSETQ in the germline V gene. The CDR3 loop spans 16 amino acids. This chain's CDR3 is CASSLGSQIFTYEQYF. The CDR3 coding sequence is TGCGCCAGCAGCTTGGGCTCGCAGATATTCACCTACGAGCAGTACTTC.

The CDR3 loop reads CASSTGQGLREFYGYTF. In DNA, the CDR3 is TGTGCCAGCAGTACGGGACAGGGACTCCGGGAGTTCTATGGCTACACCTTC. V and J are TRBV6-6 and TRBJ1-2; 9 nucleotides agree with TRBD1. This CDR3 comprises 17 residues. Germline V gene sequence: CDR1 MNHNY, CDR2 SVGAGI (reference sequence). The V segment lost 5 bases and the J segment 4 bases; nucleotides outside the gene matches: 14.

The chain links TRBV2 to TRBJ2-5; D is unclear. V lost 5 bases and J 11 bases, leaving 24 bases between the germline ends. The CDR3 has 15 amino acids. Germline CDR1 and CDR2: SNHLY and FYNNEI. CDR3 sequence (DNA): TGTGCCAGCAGTCGACTTTTTTCGGGCGGCAATGAGCAGTACTTC. It yields the protein CASSRLFSGGNEQYF.

The rearrangement links TRBV7-9 to TRBJ1-4; D gene unclear. The CDR3 sequence is 11 residues long. Per the germline V gene, CDR1 is SEHNR and CDR2 is FQNEAQ (reference sequence). Trimming removed 7 bases at V and 6 bases at J, with 6 bases between. The CDR3 coding sequence is TGTGCCAGCACCTCCCATGAAAAACTGTTTTTT. It is translated as CASTSHEKLFF.